The clone carrying this T cell receptor beta chain was counted ten times or more. The antigen is undetermined. The sample belongs to a study of T-cell memory formation after mild COVID-19. The wider study: For the most part, TCR clusters were specific to one donor.

TCRdb used MiXCR to reprocess the 5' RACE reads, holding one entry per CDR3 protein. The data hold roughly 130,000 distinct CDR3 sequences, with roughly 6.2% observed a single time. Study-wide points: Clonal second-wave expansions that peaked on day 37 had unconfirmed SARS-CoV-2 specificity. Several responding clones turned up in pre-infection memory, indicating that cross-reactive memory may have taken part.

CDR1 and CDR2 from the germline V gene are SEHNR and FQNEAQ (reference sequence). V lost 5 bases and J 5 bases, leaving 13 bases between the germline ends. This CDR3 spans 13 amino acids. The chain couples TRBV7-9 to TRBJ2-7; no reliable D call. This sequence originates from an adult woman who had mild COVID-19 (a few samples of this study predate the infection). Cell type and time point are not known. Material: PBMCs or a T cell subset sorted from them (not recorded which). The CDR3 sequence is CASSPRVSDEQYF. CDR3 DNA sequence: TGTGCCAGCAGCCCAAGGGTTAGTGACGAGCAGTACTTC.